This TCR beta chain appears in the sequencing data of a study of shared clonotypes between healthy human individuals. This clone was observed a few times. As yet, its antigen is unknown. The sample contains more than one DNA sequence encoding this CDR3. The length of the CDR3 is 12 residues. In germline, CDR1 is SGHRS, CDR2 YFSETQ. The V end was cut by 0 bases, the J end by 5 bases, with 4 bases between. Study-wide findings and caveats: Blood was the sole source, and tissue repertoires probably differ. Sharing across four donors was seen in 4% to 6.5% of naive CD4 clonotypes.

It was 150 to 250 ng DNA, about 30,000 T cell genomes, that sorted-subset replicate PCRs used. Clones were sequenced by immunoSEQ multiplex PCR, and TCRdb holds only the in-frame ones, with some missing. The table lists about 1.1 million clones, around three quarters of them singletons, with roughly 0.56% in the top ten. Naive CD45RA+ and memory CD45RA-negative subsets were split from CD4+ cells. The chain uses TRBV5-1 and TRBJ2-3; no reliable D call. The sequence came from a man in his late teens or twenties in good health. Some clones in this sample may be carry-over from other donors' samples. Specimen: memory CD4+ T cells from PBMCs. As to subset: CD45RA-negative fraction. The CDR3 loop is CASSLGGDTQYF. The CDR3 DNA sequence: TGCGCCAGCAGCTTGGGGGGAGATACGCAGTATTTT.